The clone carrying this T cell receptor beta chain was recorded many times. The antigen remains unidentified. The data are from a study of identical twins. Notes on the study in general: Without tracking the same donors, conclusions rested on cross-sectional statistical analysis.

The ends were cut back, 4 bases at V and 7 bases at J, with 19 bases in the middle. The CDR3 has 15 amino acids. CDR1 SGHDT and CDR2 YYEEEE come from the germline V gene. Template switching introduced a universal primer site, and the cDNA bore unique molecular identifiers. TCRdb recomputed calls from the 5' RACE reads with MiXCR, one row per CDR3 protein. The sample lists roughly 630,000 distinct CDR3 sequences, roughly 7.2% occurring once. Separately, the same data were catalogued under a study of yellow fever vaccine responses in identical twins.

This TCR was recovered from a woman under 30 in good health. Sequenced material: PBMCs. The genes are TRBV5-6 and TRBJ2-3; D is perhaps TRBD2 (5 bases). The CDR3 loop reads CASSSSGSSGNTQYF. As DNA, the CDR3 is TGTGCCAGCAGCAGTTCCGGGTCCTCGGGGAATACGCAGTATTTT.